This T cell receptor beta chain comes out of a study of regulatory T cells in long-lasting Graves disease. Libraries of TCR beta came from iRepertoire HTBI primers plus Arm-PCR of CDR3 regions. MiXCR, run by TCRdb on the multiplex PCR reads, gives a single entry per CDR3 protein. The sample has under 800,000 distinct CDR3 sequences, roughly 16% seen once; the top ten hold 18%. This clonotype was counted at least ten times. CDR3 size: 12 residues. Germline V CDR1 and CDR2: MNHEY, SVGAGI. Between the trimmed V and J ends, which lost 4 bases and 8 bases, there was a span of 11 bases. The time point denotes: newly diagnosed GD, antithyroid drugs for less than 3 months. There was RNA extracted from PBMCs, and the TCR library was made from it. Another study also made use of these data, one on T cells in Graves' hyperthyroidism and ophthalmopathy.

J is TRBJ1-2 and V is TRBV6-5; D not certain. This receptor was obtained from a woman younger than 45 with Graves disease. Sample: peripheral blood mononuclear cells (PBMCs), taken at new diagnosis, from a patient treated with antithyroid drugs. The DNA of the CDR3 is TGTGCCAGCAGTTCATGGAGGATAGGCTACACCTTC. The encoded protein is CASSSWRIGYTF.